This TCR beta chain was recovered during a study of CD8 T cells in ankylosing spondylitis. To note about this clonotype: The target antigen is unknown.

Germline-derived CDR1 and CDR2 are MNHEY and SMNVEV (reference sequence). The CDR3 covers 16 residues. J was trimmed by 2 bases and V by 1 base; bases with no gene match: 8. General study points: A TCR beta motif made of 7 to 9 highly homologous variants seemed typical of ankylosing spondylitis blood. Reports say disease-linked clones showed up significantly more in matched ankylosing spondylitis synovial fluid.

Quantitative 5'-RACE with molecular barcodes was used to make the TCR beta libraries. TCRdb passed the 5' RACE reads through MiXCR, listing each CDR3 protein once. The table includes 200,000 to 250,000 distinct CDR3 sequences, around 18% detected once. This clonotype was sampled from a male donor with ankylosing spondylitis. The material sequenced was blood, either unsorted or a sorted T cell fraction (not recorded which). This rearrangement joins TRBV27 to TRBJ2-7; 7 nucleotides align to TRBD2. CDR3 nucleotide sequence: TGTGCCAGCAGTTTATTGGGCCAGCGGGGCCCCTACGAGCAGTACTTC. It yields the protein CASSLLGQRGPYEQYF.